The 26 T cell receptor delta chains below all came from one sample that was sequenced in a study of Vγ9Vδ2 T cells in congenital toxoplasmosis. TRGC- and TRDC-specific primers primed one-tube template-switch reverse transcription to make cDNA. The TRGC primer was designed to bind both TRGC1 and TRGC2 constant genes. TCRdb re-called clones from the reads using CATT. The table lists about 830 delta-chain clones, 50% of them singletons. The specimen was gamma-delta T cells from blood. The source of these receptors is a child under 10 years old born to a mother with Toxoplasma gondii infection during pregnancy, either congenitally infected or uninfected (not recorded which).

Turning to this clone: A far larger clone is just one base off, so this is likely a read error. V usage is TRDV2 and J usage is TRDJ3; 11 nucleotides line up with TRDD3. No J gene was available from TCRdb, and it was assigned here by a germline match of the DNA. The germline gives CDR1 GEAIGNYY, CDR2 EKD. The junction had 5 bases not matched to a gene; V was cut back by 2 bases and J by 3 bases. The CDR3 sequence is 18 residues long. CDR3 DNA: TGTGCCTGTGACAACTGGGGGATAAGAAGCTGGGACACCCGACAGATGTTTTTC. Protein product: CACDNWGIRSWDTRQMFF.

By share, this clone counts as large. The chain links TRDV2 to TRDJ2; 10 bases are a match to TRDD3. No J gene was available from TCRdb, and it was assigned here by a germline match of the DNA. From germline, CDR1 is GEAIGNYY and CDR2 EKD. The CDR3 covers 14 residues. V gave up 3 bases and J gave up 5 bases; unmatched junction bases: 2. CDR3 sequence reads: CACDVLGDTAQLFF. CDR3 nucleotides: TGTGCCTGTGACGTACTGGGGGATACAGCACAACTCTTCTTT.

As concerns this clone: The mismatch at residue 7 between this DNA's translation and the TCRdb protein of a much larger clone likely reflects a read error; the protein shown is translated from the DNA. This chain joins TRDV2 and TRDJ2; TRDD3 might be the D (6 bases). TCRdb leaves out the J gene; it was filled in here by matching the DNA to germline. The CDR3 spans 14 residues. The germline V and J ends were trimmed by 1 base and 3 bases, with 8 bases remaining between them. Germline lookup yields CDR1 GEAIGNYY and CDR2 EKD. In DNA, the CDR3 is TGTGCCTGTGACACGGGGGAGATGACAGCACAACTCTTCTTT. It codes for CACDTGEMTAQLFF.

Note on this clone: A far larger clone is one base from this, pointing to a likely read error. The chain uses TRDV2 and TRDJ2; 13 nucleotides match TRDD3. TCRdb carries no J gene annotation; the J gene was assigned here by matching the DNA with germline. Trimming at V came to 3 bases and at J to 2 bases, leaving 8 bases not matched to a gene. The CDR3 totals 18 residues. Germline V gene lookup returns CDR1 GEAIGNYY and CDR2 EKD. CDR3 bases: TGTGCCTGTGACCCTATACTGGGGGATACGCCCTTGACAGCACAACTCTTCTTT. This encodes CACDPILGDTPLTAQLFF.

A word on this clone: Given a far larger clone just one base away, this is likely a sequencing read error. Other nucleotide sequences in the sample specify the same CDR3. V usage is TRDV2 and J usage is TRDJ3; maybe TRDD3 (5 bases). The V gene's germline CDR1 is GEAIGNYY and CDR2 EKD. The length of the CDR3 is 19 residues. V was pared by 4 bases and J by 0 bases, with 18 bases between. The CDR3: CACDTVWGSDSWDTRQMFF. The CDR3 coding sequence is TGTGCCTGTGATACCGTGTGGGGTTCAGACTCCTGGGACACCCGACAGATGTTTTTC.

This clone was observed a handful of times. This likely traces to a read error, being one base from a far larger clone. This chain joins TRDV2 and TRDJ1, with 9 bases that match TRDD3. Unmatched junction bases numbered 6, after V lost 3 bases and J lost 2 bases. In germline, CDR1 is GEAIGNYY, CDR2 EKD. The CDR3 length is 15 residues. CDR3 sequence (DNA): TGTGCCTGTGACGCCTTACTGGGGGAAACCGATAAACTCATCTTT. Translating it yields CACDALLGETDKLIF.

This clone was recorded a few times. Given a far larger clone just one base away, this is likely a sequencing read error. This CDR3 is also generated by other DNA sequences in the sample. The V and J genes are TRDV2 and TRDJ1; 8 nucleotides line up with TRDD3. The V and J ends lost 2 bases and 2 bases, in that order; junction bases with no gene match: 3. The CDR3 spans 14 residues. Germline values: CDR1 GEAIGNYY, CDR2 EKD. CDR3 DNA sequence: TGTGCCTGTGACATACTGGGGGGAACCGATAAACTCATCTTT. This translates into CACDILGGTDKLIF.

With regard to this clone: This likely came from a read error, as a far larger clone is one base away. The same CDR3 arises from other DNA sequences in this sample as well. This chain joins TRDV2 and TRDJ1; 7 nucleotides match TRDD3. Germline CDR1 is GEAIGNYY and CDR2 is EKD. There are 17 residues in the CDR3. Losses at the gene ends were 0 bases for V and 0 bases for J; bases not matched to a gene: 9. As DNA, the CDR3 is TGTGCCTGTGACACCCTCCCGGGAGGATACGACACCGATAAACTCATCTTT. Protein sequence: CACDTLPGGYDTDKLIF.

With respect to this clone: This DNA's translation differs at residue 4 from TCRdb's protein, which comes from a much larger clone; a read error is likely, and the protein shown is translated from the DNA. The chain employs TRDV2 and TRDJ3; 10 positions match TRDD3. Here the J gene was assigned by germline matching of the DNA, as TCRdb has none. CDR3 size: 20 residues. Germline V gene data show CDR1 as GEAIGNYY and CDR2 as EKD. The CDR3 loop is CACNTVVGDTSSWDTRQMFF. The CDR3 nucleotides read TGTGCCTGTAACACCGTGGTGGGGGATACAAGCTCCTGGGACACCCGACAGATGTTTTTC.

By sample share, this clone is medium-sized. This is likely an artifact of a read error, given a far larger clone one base away. Other DNA sequences in this specimen translate into the identical CDR3. This rearrangement joins TRAV29/DV5 to TRDJ3; no firm D call. Germline-derived CDR1 and CDR2 are NSMFDY and ISSIKDK. The V end lost 4 bases, the J end lost 4 bases, and 18 bases lay between the germline ends. The CDR3 is 17 residues long. CDR3 coding DNA: TGTGCAGCACAGAGGAGATCTCATCCATGGGACACCCGACAGATGTTTTTC. This gives the protein CAAQRRSHPWDTRQMFF. Combining the CDR3 with reference TRAV29/DV5 and TRDJ3 gives the whole variable domain DQQVKQNSPSLSVQEGRISILNCDYTNSMFDYFLWYKKYPAEGPTFLISISSIKDKNEDGRFTVFLNKSAKHLSLHIVPSQPGDSAVYFCAAQRRSHPWDTRQMFFGTGIKLFVEP.

This clone is termed large. The chain carries TRDV2 and TRDJ1; D unresolved. Germline CDR1 reads GEAIGNYY; CDR2 reads EKD. V lost 3 bases and J lost 4, with 8 bases in between. The CDR3 sequence is 12 residues long. The DNA for the CDR3 is TGTGCCTGTGACCGTCGATACGATAAACTCATCTTT. This codes for CACDRRYDKLIF.

The sample holds a few counts of this clone. A much larger clone differs by one base, so this may be a read error. V and J are TRDV2 and TRDJ2, with D unclear. The J gene is not listed in TCRdb, so it was assigned here from a DNA match to germline. Trimming took 3 bases from V and 4 from J, leaving 14 bases between them. Germline V gives CDR1 GEAIGNYY, CDR2 EKD. The CDR3 runs to 15 residues. The CDR3 is CACDPASTWTAQLFF. In DNA form, the CDR3 reads TGTGCCTGTGACCCAGCGAGTACTTGGACAGCACAACTCTTCTTT.

This clone was counted a few times. The likely explanation is a read error, given a far larger clone one base away. The same CDR3 arises from other DNA sequences in this sample as well. V usage is TRDV2 and J usage is TRDJ3; 10 nucleotides align to TRDD3. The CDR3 extends over 19 amino acids. Germline V lookup: CDR1 GEAIGNYY, CDR2 EKD. CDR3 bases: TGTGCCTGTGACACCCTGGGGGATAGGAGCTCCTGGGACACCCGACAGATGTTTTTT. It is translated as CACDTLGDRSSWDTRQMFF.

In this sample, this clone is large. This sequence joins TRDV2 and TRDJ3; 9 positions match TRDD3. CDR1 is GEAIGNYY and CDR2 is EKD in the germline V gene. J lost 0 bases, V lost 2 bases, and 7 bases had no gene match. This CDR3 has 19 amino acids. The CDR3, as DNA: TGTGCCTGTGACAAGGTCACTGGGGGAACCTCCTGGGACACCCGACAGATGTTTTTC. Translated: CACDKVTGGTSWDTRQMFF.

Comment on this clone: This likely traces to a read error, being one base from a far larger clone. V is TRDV2 and J is TRDJ2; 9 bases map to TRDD3. Because TCRdb records no J gene, it was assigned here through a match of the DNA to germline. The CDR3 contains 14 residues. The V gene end was trimmed by 2 bases and the J gene end by 8 bases; junction bases not matched to a gene: 5. Per germline, CDR1 GEAIGNYY and CDR2 EKD. CDR3 protein: CACDILGETAQLFF. The CDR3 DNA follows: TGTGCCTGTGACATACTGGGGGAGACCGCACAACTCTTCTTT.

This clone occurred a few times. A far larger clone is off by one base, so a read error is likely. V and J are TRDV1 and TRDJ1; 11 nucleotides align to TRDD3. The J gene is not listed in TCRdb, so it was assigned here from a DNA match to germline. The trim removed 4 bases at V and 1 base at J, leaving 29 bases unmatched. This CDR3 contains 24 residues. Per germline, CDR1 TSWWSYY and CDR2 QGS. The CDR3 region has the DNA TGTGCTCTTGGGGTCTCCACCCTTCCAGCTGGGGGATACCTGGGCGGTCTGCCCACCGATAAACTCATCTTT. It codes for CALGVSTLPAGGYLGGLPTDKLIF.

This clone is termed hyperexpanded (1% or more). The chain joins TRDV2 to TRDJ1; the match to TRDD3 covers 7 bases. Germline trimming cut 3 bases from V and 0 bases from J; bases unmatched to any gene: 9. Per the germline V gene, CDR1 is GEAIGNYY and CDR2 is EKD. CDR3 length equals 16 residues. CDR3 sequence: CACDFGGTPYTDKLIF. The CDR3 DNA follows: TGTGCCTGTGACTTTGGGGGAACCCCGTACACCGATAAACTCATCTTT.

Notes on this clone: The translation of this DNA and the TCRdb protein of a much larger clone differ at residue 12, probably owing to a read error; the protein shown here is translated from the DNA. The chain combines TRDV2 with TRDJ2; 11 positions agree with TRDD3. TCRdb supplies no J gene; here it was assigned by aligning the nucleotide sequence to germline. This CDR3 spans 13 amino acids. CDR1 is GEAIGNYY, CDR2 EKD, per germline. Losses at the gene ends were 1 base for V and 12 bases for J; bases not matched to a gene: 3. CDR3 protein: CACDTGGYDKLFF. The CDR3, as DNA: TGTGCCTGTGACACTGGGGGATACGATAAACTCTTCTTT.

Comment on this clone: Since a far larger clone is one base different, this is likely a read error. The sample has other DNA sequences that encode this CDR3 too. The chain uses TRDV1 and TRDJ1, with a possible D match to TRDD3 (5 bases). The J gene comes from matching the DNA to germline here; TCRdb lacks it. Per the germline V gene, CDR1 is TSWWSYY and CDR2 is QGS. The CDR3 is 15 residues long. CDR3 region: CALGEPPCMGDKLIF. As DNA, the CDR3 is TGTGCACTTGGGGAACCACCATGCATGGGGGATAAACTCATCTTT.

As for this clone: One base separates it from a far larger clone, so it is likely a read error. With the J gene uncalled, the V gene is TRDV2; the listed D gene, TRDD3, was not tested against the DNA. The germline CDR1 and CDR2 sequences are GEAIGNYY and EKD. This CDR3 comprises 18 residues. CDR3 in DNA: TGTGCCTGTGACTACTGGGGGATAAGAAGCTGGGACACCCGACAGATTTTTTTC. As protein: CACDYWGIRSWDTRQIFF.

To note about this clone: TCRdb's protein for this DNA is that of a much larger clone and differs from the translation at residue 12, likely a read error; the protein shown is the DNA translation. This chain links TRDV1 with TRDJ1; D is unresolved. As TCRdb names no J gene, one was assigned here on the basis of a DNA match to germline. Per germline, CDR1 TSWWSYY and CDR2 QGS. The ends were cut back, 0 bases at V and 6 bases at J, with 17 bases in the middle. The CDR3 has 16 residues. CDR3 loop: CALGELLSAGTNKLIF. The CDR3 DNA follows: TGTGCTCTTGGGGAACTTCTCTCCGCCGGGACCAATAAACTCATCTTT.

In the case of this clone: TCRdb has a much larger clone's protein, which differs at residue 13 from the translation of this DNA, likely because of a read error; what is shown is the protein translated from the DNA. The chain has TRDV2 and TRDJ3; a possible D gene is TRDD3 (5 bases). No J segment appears in TCRdb, so it was assigned here by matching the sequence to germline. Germline V lookup: CDR1 GEAIGNYY, CDR2 EKD. The length of the CDR3 is 20 residues. This chain's CDR3 is CACDTAEGGLSSLDTRQMFF. The CDR3 bases are TGTGCCTGTGACACCGCCGAGGGGGGCCTCAGCTCCTTGGACACCCGACAGATGTTTTTC.

This clone was picked up a small number of times. A far bigger clonotype differs at one base, so this is likely a read error. The identical CDR3 is also encoded by other nucleotide sequences in the sample. The chain combines TRDV2 with TRDJ3; 13 bases match TRDD3. The CDR3 length is 18 residues. From germline, CDR1 is GEAIGNYY and CDR2 EKD. CDR3 DNA sequence: TGTGCCTGTGACGTACTGGGGGATACGTCCTGGGACACCCGGCAGATGTTTTTC. This codes for CACDVLGDTSWDTRQMFF.

The chain has TRDV2 and TRDJ2; 10 bases match TRDD3. From germline, CDR1 is GEAIGNYY and CDR2 EKD. The CDR3 has 15 amino acids. V lost 3 bases and J lost 0; bases outside the gene matches: 0. The CDR3 protein is CACDLGDTLTAQLFF. Here the CDR3 DNA reads TGTGCCTGTGACCTGGGGGATACTTTGACAGCACAACTCTTCTTT.

As to this clone: A single base is all that separates this from a far larger clone, so a read error is likely. Other DNA sequences in the same sample also yield this CDR3. The J gene is TRDJ3, the V gene TRDV2; D might be TRDD3 (5 bases). The J gene comes from matching the DNA to germline here; TCRdb lacks it. V was pared by 0 bases and J by 0 bases, with 17 bases between. Germline V gene data show CDR1 as GEAIGNYY and CDR2 as EKD. This CDR3 has 20 residues. The CDR3 nucleotides read TGTGCCTGTGACACCGTGGTGGGAGATACAAGCTCCTGGGACACCCGACAGATGTTTTTC. It is translated as CACDTVVGDTSSWDTRQMFF.

This clone was observed a handful of times. This clone may be a read error of a much larger clone one base away. The V call is TRDV2, the J call TRDJ2, with TRDD3 identical over 13 bases. TCRdb does not report a J gene; here it was assigned by matching the DNA to germline references. Germline V gene sequence: CDR1 GEAIGNYY, CDR2 EKD. Trimming removed 3 bases from V and 4 bases from J; junction bases left unmatched: 10. The CDR3 contains 18 residues. The CDR3 loop is CACDPVLGDTPWTAQLFF. Here the CDR3 DNA reads TGTGCCTGTGACCCTGTACTGGGGGATACGCCCTGGACAGCACAACTCTTCTTT.